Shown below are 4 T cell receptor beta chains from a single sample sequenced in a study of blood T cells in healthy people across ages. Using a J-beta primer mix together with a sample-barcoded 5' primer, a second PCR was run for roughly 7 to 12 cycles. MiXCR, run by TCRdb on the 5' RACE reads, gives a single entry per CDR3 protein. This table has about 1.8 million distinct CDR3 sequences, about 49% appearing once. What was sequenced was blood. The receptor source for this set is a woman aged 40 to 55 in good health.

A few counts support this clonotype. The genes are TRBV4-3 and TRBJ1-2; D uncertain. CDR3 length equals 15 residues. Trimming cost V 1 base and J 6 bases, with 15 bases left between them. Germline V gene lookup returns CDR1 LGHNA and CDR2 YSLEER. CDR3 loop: CASSQGLYGSNGYTF. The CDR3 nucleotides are TGCGCCAGCAGCCAAGGTCTTTATGGGAGTAATGGCTACACCTTC.

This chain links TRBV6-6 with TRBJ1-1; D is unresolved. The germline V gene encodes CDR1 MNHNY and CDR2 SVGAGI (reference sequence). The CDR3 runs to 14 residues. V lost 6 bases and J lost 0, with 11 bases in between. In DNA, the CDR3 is TGTGCCAGCAGATCCCTACTCTTGAACACTGAAGCTTTCTTT. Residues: CASRSLLLNTEAFF.

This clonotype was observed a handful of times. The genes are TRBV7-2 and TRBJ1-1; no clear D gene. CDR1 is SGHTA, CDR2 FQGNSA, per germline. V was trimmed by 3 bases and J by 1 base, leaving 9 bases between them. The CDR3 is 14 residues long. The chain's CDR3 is CASSFHGQNTEAFF. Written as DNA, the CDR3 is TGTGCCAGCAGCTTTCACGGCCAGAACACTGAAGCTTTCTTT.

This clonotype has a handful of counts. The CDR3 protein is CSVPGKTQETQYF. Written as DNA, the CDR3 is TGCAGTGTCCCGGGGAAAACCCAAGAGACCCAGTACTTC. The chain combines TRBV20-1 with TRBJ2-5; D may be TRBD2 (5 bases). Per the germline V gene, CDR1 is DFQATT and CDR2 is SNEGSKA (reference sequence). Trimming removed 7 bases from V and 1 base from J, with 13 bases in between. The CDR3 spans 13 residues.